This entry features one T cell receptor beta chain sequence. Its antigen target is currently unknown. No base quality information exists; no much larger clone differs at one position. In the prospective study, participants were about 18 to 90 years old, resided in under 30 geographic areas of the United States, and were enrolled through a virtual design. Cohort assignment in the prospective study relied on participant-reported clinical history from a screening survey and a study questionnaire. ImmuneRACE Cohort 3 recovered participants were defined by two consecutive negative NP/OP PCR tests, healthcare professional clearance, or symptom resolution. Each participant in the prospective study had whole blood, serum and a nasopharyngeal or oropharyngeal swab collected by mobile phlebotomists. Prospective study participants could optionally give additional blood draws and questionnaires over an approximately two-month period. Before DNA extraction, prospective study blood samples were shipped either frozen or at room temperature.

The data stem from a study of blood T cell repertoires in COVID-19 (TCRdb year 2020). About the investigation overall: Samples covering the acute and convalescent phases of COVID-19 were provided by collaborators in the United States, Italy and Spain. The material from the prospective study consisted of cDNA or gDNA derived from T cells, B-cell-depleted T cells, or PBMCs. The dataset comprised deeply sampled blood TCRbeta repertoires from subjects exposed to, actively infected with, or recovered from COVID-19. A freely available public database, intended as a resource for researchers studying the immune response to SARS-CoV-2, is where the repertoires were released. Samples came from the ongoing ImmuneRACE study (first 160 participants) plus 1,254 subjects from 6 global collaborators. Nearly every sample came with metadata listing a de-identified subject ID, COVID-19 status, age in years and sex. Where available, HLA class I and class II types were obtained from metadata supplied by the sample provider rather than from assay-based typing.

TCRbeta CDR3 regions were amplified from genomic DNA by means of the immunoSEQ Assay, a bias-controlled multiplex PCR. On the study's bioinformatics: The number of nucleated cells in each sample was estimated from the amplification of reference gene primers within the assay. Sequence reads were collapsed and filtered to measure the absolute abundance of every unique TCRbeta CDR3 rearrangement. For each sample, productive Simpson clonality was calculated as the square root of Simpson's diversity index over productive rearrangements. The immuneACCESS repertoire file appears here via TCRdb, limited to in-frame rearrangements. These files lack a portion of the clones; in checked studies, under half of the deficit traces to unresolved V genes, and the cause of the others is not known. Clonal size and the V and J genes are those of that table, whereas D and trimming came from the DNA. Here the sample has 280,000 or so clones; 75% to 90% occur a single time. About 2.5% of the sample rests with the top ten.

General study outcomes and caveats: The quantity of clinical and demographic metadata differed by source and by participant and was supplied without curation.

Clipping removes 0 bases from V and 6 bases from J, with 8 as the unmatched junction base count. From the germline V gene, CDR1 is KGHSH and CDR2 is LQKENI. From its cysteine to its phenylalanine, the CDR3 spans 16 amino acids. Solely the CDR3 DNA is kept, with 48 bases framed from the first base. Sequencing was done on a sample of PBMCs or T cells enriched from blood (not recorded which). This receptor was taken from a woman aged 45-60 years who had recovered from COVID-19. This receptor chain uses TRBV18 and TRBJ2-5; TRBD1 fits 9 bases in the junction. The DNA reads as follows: TGTGCCAGCTCACCACCGGCCGGGACAGGGCAACAGACCCAGTACTTC. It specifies CASSPPAGTGQQTQYF.